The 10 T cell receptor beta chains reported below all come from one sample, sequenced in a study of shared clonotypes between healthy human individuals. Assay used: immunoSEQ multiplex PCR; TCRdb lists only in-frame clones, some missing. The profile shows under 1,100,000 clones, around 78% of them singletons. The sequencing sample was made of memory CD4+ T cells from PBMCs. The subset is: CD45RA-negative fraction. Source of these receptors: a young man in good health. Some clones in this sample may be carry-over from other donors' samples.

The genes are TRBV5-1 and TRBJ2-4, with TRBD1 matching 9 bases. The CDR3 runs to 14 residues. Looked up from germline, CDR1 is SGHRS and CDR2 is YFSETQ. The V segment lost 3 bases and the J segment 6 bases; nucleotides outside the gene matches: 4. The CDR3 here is CASSSWGQGNIQYF. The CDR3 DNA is TGCGCCAGCAGCTCCTGGGGACAGGGAAACATTCAGTACTTC.

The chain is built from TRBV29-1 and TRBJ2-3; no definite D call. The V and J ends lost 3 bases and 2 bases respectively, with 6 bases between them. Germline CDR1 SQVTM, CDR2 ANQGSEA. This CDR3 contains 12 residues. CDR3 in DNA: TGCAGCGTTGATCCGGCCACAGATACGCAGTATTTT. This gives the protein CSVDPATDTQYF.

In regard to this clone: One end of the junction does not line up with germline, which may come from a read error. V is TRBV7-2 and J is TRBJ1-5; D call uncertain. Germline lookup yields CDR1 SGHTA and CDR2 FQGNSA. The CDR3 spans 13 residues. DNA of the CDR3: TGTGCCAGCAGCTTAATAAGGACGGACCCCCTGCATTTT. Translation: CASSLIRTDPLHF.

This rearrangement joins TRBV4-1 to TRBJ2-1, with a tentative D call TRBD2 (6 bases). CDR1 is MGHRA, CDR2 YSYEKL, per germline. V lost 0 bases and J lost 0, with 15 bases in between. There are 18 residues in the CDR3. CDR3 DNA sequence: TGCGCCAGCAGCCAAGATCAGGTTTGGAGGGGCTCCTACAATGAGCAGTTCTTC. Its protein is CASSQDQVWRGSYNEQFF.

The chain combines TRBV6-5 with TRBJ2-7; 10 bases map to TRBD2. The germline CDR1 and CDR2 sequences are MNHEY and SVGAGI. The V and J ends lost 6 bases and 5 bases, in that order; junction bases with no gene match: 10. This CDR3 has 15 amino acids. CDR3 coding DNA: TGTGCCAGCAGCTACCTACTAGCGGGAAGGCACGAGCAGTACTTC. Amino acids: CASSYLLAGRHEQYF.

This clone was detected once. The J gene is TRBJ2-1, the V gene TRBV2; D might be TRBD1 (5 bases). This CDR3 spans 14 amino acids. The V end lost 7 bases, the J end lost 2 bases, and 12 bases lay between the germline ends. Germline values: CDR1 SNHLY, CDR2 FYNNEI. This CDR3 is CASKMGPAYNEQFF. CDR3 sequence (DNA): TGTGCCAGCAAGATGGGGCCAGCCTACAATGAGCAGTTCTTC.

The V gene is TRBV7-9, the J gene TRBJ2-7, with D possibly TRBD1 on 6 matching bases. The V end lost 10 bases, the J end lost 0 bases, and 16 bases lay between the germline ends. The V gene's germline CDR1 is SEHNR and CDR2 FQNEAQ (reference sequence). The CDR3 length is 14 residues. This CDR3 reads CATADRTSSYEQYF. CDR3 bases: TGTGCCACCGCGGACAGAACAAGCTCCTACGAGCAGTACTTC.

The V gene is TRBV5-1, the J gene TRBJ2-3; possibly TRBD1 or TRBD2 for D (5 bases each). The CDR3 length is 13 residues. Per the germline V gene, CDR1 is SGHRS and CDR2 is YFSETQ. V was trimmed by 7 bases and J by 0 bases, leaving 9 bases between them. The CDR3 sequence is CASGTGSTDTQYF. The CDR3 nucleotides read TGCGCCAGCGGGACGGGAAGCACAGATACGCAGTATTTT. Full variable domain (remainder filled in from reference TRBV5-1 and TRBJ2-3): KAGVTQTPRYLIKTRGQQVTLSCSPISGHRSVSWYQQTPGQGLQFLFEYFSETQRNKGNFPGRFSGRQFSNSRSEMNVSTLELGDSALYLCASGTGSTDTQYFGPGTRLTVL.

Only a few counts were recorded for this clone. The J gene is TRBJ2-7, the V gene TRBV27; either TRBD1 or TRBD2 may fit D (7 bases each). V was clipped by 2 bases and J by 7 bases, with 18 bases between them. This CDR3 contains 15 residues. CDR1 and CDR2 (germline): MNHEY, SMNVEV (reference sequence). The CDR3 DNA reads TGTGCCAGCAGTTTACAGGGGGGGCGTATGGGTGAGCAGTACTTC. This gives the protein CASSLQGGRMGEQYF.

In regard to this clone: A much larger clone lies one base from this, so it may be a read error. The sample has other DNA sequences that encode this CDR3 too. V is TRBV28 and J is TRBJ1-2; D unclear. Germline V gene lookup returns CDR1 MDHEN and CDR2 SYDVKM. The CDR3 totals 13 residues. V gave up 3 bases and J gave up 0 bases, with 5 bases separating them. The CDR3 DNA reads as TGTGCCAGCAGTTTTGGGTCTAACTATGGCTACACCTTC. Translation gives CASSFGSNYGYTF.